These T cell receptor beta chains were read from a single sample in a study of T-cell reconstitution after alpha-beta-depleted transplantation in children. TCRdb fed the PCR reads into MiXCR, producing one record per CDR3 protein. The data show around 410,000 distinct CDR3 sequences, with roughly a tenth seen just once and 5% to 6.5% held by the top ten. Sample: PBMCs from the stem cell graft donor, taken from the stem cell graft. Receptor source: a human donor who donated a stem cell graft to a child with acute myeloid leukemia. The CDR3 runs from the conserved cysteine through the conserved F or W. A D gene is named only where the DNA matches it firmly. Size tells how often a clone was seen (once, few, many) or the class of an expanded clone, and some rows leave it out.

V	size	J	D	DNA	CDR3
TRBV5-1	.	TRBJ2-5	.	TGCGCCAGCAGCTCTGGAGTAGGTTACCAAGAGACCCAGTACTTC	CASSSGVGYQETQYF
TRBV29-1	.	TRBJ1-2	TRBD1	TGCAGCGCATTGGACAGGGGGAATGGCTACACCTTC	CSALDRGNGYTF
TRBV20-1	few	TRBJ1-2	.	TGCAGTGCTAGAGATGTCGGGGCTTTCGGCTACACCTTC	CSARDVGAFGYTF
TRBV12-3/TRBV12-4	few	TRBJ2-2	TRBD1	TGTGCCAGCAGTTCAGATCGCCTTCGCGGGACAGGGGGCTTCTCCGGGGAGCTGTTTTTT	CASSSDRLRGTGGFSGELFF
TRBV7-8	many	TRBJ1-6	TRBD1	TGTGCCAGCAGCCGCTACAGATTCCCGGGACAGGGGAGATCACCCCTCCACTTT	CASSRYRFPGQGRSPLHF
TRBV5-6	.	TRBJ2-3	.	TGTGCCAGCAGCTTCACGGACTCTCAGTATTTT	CASSFTDSQYF
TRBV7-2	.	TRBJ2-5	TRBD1	TGTGCCAGCAGCTCCTGGGACAGGGAAGGGCCTGAGACCCAGTACTTC	CASSSWDREGPETQYF
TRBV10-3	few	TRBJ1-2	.	TGTGCCATCAGTGAGTCGAAACCAGGAGCTGGCTACACCTTC	CAISESKPGAGYTF
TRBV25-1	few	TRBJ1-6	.	TGTGCCAGCAGTGGCCCCGGGCCCGGACATAATTCACCCCTCCACTTT	CASSGPGPGHNSPLHF
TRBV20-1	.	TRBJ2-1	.	TGCAGTGCTGAACACACAGGGAAAGATGAGCAGTTCTTC	CSAEHTGKDEQFF
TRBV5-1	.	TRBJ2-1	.	TGCGCCAGCAGCTTGGTCTATTACAATGAGCAGTTCTTC	CASSLVYYNEQFF
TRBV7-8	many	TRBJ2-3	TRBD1	TGTGCCAGCAGCTACCGCGGACAGGGGAGCGCAGATACGCAGTATTTT	CASSYRGQGSADTQYF
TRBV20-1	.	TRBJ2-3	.	TGCAGTGCTAGAAGTACTTTAGCGATCGATACGCAGTATTTT	CSARSTLAIDTQYF
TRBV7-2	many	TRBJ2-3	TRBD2	TGTGCCAGCAGCTTAGAAGCGGGGGGGGGCACAGATACGCAGTATTTT	CASSLEAGGGTDTQYF
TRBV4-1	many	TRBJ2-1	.	TGCGCCAGCAGCCAAGACACGAGCTCCTACAATGAGCAGTTCTTC	CASSQDTSSYNEQFF
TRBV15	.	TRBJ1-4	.	TGTGCCACCAGCAGAGGGTCAGTTCCTAATGAAAAACTGTTTTTT	CATSRGSVPNEKLFF
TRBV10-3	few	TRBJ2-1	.	TGTGCCACCAGCGGGACACTTTACAATGAGCAGTTCTTC	CATSGTLYNEQFF
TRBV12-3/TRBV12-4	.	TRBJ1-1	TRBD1	TGTGCCAGCAGTAGTGGACAGGGTCTCGGCGCTTTCTTT	CASSSGQGLGAFF
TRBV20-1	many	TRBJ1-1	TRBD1	TGCAGTGCTAGAGATCCGGGGACAGGGGGTATTCGGACTGAAGCTTTCTTT	CSARDPGTGGIRTEAFF